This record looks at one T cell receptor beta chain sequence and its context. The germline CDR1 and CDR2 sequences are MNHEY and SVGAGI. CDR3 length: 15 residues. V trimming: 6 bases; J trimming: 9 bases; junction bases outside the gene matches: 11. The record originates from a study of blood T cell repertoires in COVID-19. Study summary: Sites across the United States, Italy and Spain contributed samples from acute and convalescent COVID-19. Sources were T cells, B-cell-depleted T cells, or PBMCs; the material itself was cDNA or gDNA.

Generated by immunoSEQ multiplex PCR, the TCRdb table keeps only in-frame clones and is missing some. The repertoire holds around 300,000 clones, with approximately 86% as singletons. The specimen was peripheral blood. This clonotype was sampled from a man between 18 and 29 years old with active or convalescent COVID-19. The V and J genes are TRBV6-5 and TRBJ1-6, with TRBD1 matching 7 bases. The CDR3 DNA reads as TGTGCCAGCAGCCCAACAGGGGCGAGCGGTTCACCCCTCCACTTT. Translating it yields CASSPTGASGSPLHF.